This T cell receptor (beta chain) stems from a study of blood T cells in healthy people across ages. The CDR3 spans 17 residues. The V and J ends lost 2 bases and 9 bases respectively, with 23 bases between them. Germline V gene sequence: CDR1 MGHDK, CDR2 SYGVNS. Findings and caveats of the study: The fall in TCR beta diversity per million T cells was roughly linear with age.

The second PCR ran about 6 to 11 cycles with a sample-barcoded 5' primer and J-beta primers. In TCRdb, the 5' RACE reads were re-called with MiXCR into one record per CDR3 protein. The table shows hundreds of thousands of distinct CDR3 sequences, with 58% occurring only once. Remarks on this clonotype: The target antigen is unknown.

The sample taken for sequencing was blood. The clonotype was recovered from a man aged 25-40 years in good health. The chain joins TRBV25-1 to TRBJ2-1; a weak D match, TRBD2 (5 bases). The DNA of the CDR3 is TGTGCCAGCAGTGAAACAACGAGGGCCCGGGGATGGGTTGAGCAGTTCTTC. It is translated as CASSETTRARGWVEQFF.